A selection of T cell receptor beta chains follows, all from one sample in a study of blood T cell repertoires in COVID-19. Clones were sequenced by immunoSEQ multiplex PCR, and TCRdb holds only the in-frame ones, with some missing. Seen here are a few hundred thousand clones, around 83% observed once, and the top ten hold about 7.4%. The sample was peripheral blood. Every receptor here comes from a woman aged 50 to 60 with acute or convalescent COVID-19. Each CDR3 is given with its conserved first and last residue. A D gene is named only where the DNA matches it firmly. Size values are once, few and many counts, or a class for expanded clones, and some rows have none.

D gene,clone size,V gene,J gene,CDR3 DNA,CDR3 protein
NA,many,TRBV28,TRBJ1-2,TGTGCCAGCAGTCCGGGGACAAACTATGGCTACACCTTC,CASSPGTNYGYTF
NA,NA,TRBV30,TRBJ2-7,TGTGCCTGGAGTACGGCGGGGGCGCTCGCCTACGAGCAGTACTTC,CAWSTAGALAYEQYF
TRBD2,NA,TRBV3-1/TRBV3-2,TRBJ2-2,TGTGCCAGCAGCCGGACTAGCGGGGGCCCGAACACCGGGGAGCTGTTTTTT,CASSRTSGGPNTGELFF
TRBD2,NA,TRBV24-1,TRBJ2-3,TGTGCCACCAGTGATTTGGCGGGGGGTTCCACAGATACGCAGTATTTT,CATSDLAGGSTDTQYF
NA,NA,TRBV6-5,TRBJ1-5,TGTGCCAGCAGTTACAGGGGTCCATCGAGCAATCAGCCCCAGCATTTT,CASSYRGPSSNQPQHF
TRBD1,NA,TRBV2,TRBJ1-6,TGTGCCAGCGGAACCCGACAGGGTAATTCACCCCTCCACTTT,CASGTRQGNSPLHF
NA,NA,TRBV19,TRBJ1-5,TGTGCCAGTAGTCAGGGGCCCCTCCAAAATCAGCCCCAGCATTTT,CASSQGPLQNQPQHF
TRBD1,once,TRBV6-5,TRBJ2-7,TGTGCCAGCAGTTACGGACAGGGAACCTACGAGCAGTACTTC,CASSYGQGTYEQYF
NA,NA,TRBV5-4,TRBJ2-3,TGTGCCAGCAGCCCTTACTTAGATACGCAGTATTTT,CASSPYLDTQYF
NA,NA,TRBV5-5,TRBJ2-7,TGTGCCAGCAGCTGGACCAACAGGGTCTACGAGCAGTACTTC,CASSWTNRVYEQYF
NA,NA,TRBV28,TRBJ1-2,TGTGCCAGCAGTTTAGAGCAAACAGGGCTGGACCTCGGCTATGGCTACACCTTC,CASSLEQTGLDLGYGYTF
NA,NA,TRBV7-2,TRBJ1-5,TGTGCCAGTGGGAGTCCCAATCAGCCCCAGCATTTT,CASGSPNQPQHF
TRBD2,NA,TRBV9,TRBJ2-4,TGTGCCAGCAGCGTAGACTCGGGGGGGCCGGGCAACATTCAGTACTTC,CASSVDSGGPGNIQYF
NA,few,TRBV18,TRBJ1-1,TGTGCCAGCTCACACTCTGCAGGGAAAACTGAAGCTTTCTTT,CASSHSAGKTEAFF
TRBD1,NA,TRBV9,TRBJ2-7,TGTGCCAGCAGCGTAGGGGACAGAGCCTACGAGCAGTACTTC,CASSVGDRAYEQYF
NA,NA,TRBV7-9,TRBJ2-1,TGTGCCAGCAGCACCAGCTCCTACAATGAGCAGTTCTTC,CASSTSSYNEQFF
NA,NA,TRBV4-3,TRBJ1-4,TGCGCCAGCAGCCAAGGGCAGTTTAATGAAAAACTGTTTTTT,CASSQGQFNEKLFF
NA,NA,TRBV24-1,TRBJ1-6,TGTGCCACCAGTGTCCTGCAGGGGCGACACCGTTGCTCCTATAATTCACCCCTCCACTTT,CATSVLQGRHRCSYNSPLHF
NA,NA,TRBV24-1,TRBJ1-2,TGTGCCACCAGTGATCCCGGGATTAACTATGGCTACACCTTC,CATSDPGINYGYTF
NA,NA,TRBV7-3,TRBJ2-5,TGTGCCAGCAGCCCTCGGGAAGAGACCCAGTACTTC,CASSPREETQYF